Each of the 3 T cell receptor beta chains below was sequenced from the same sample in a study of blood T cell repertoires in COVID-19. Profiled with immunoSEQ multiplex PCR; TCRdb holds only in-frame clones, not every one. The sample has fewer than 500,000 clones; approximately 90% are singletons. Sequenced input: peripheral blood. The source of these receptors is a woman in her twenties or thirties with active or convalescent COVID-19.

As DNA, the CDR3 is TGTGCCAGTAGTATTGGAGGAGCCCTGAACACTGAAGCTTTCTTT. Translating it yields CASSIGGALNTEAFF. The rearrangement joins TRBV19 to TRBJ1-1; D gene unclear. Germline lookup yields CDR1 LNHDA and CDR2 SQIVND (reference sequence). CDR3 size: 15 residues. V lost 3 bases, J lost 0 bases, and 11 bases lay in between.

This clone was seen only once. The chain employs TRBV10-3 and TRBJ2-2; 9 nucleotides match TRBD1. CDR3 size: 14 residues. CDR1 and CDR2 from the germline V gene are ENHRY and SYGVKD. Trimming took 2 bases from V and 6 from J; bases not matched to a gene: 1. The CDR3 protein is CAISETGGSGELFF. Here the CDR3 DNA reads TGTGCCATCAGTGAGACAGGGGGCTCCGGGGAGCTGTTTTTT.

This clone came up a few times. This chain links TRBV20-1 with TRBJ2-1; TRBD2 matches at 8 bases. Germline CDR1 is DFQATT and CDR2 is SNEGSKA (reference sequence). With V trimmed by 3 bases and J by 4 bases, 5 bases remained unmatched. The CDR3 is 14 residues long. CDR3: CSASPGGGYNEQFF. The CDR3 bases are TGCAGTGCTAGTCCCGGGGGGGGATACAATGAGCAGTTCTTC.